This TCR beta chain was sequenced in a study of tumor and adjacent non-tumor tissue in lung cancer. Germline CDR1 reads SGHDT; CDR2 reads YYEEEE. The CDR3 is 14 residues long. A modified ARM-PCR protocol with three rounds of nested PCR amplified TCRbeta. TCRdb re-derived calls from the multiplex PCR reads in MiXCR, one entry per CDR3 protein. The profile shows around 140,000 distinct CDR3 sequences, around 67% of them singletons. Comments on this clonotype: At one of its ends the junction is not consistent with the germline gene, which may arise from a read error.

No cell sorting was done before RNA was extracted from the tissue. The chain employs TRBV5-6 and TRBJ2-7; D might be TRBD1 (5 bases). This clonotype was obtained from a man aged 55 to 69 with small cell lung cancer. The specimen was lung tumor tissue. The CDR3 loop reads CASSLVDRTYDQYF. The CDR3 region has the DNA TGTGCCAGCAGCTTGGTCGACAGAACCTACGATCAGTACTTC.